This entry concerns a single T cell receptor (beta chain). Its antigen is unidentified. The CDR3 length is 14 residues. CDR1 MDHEN and CDR2 SYDVKM come from the germline V gene. V lost 4 bases, J lost 4 bases, and 13 bases lay in between. This sample stems from a study of cytomegalovirus exposure and HLA in healthy donors. The study's findings and limits: Productive rates of about 90% or about 30% were seen for most TCR beta V segments in an earlier analysis. Information on immune exposure was restricted to one variable (CMV serostatus). There were several of the most significant clusters that appeared linked to common viral pathogens in a later analysis.

It was with 60 Vbeta and 13 Jbeta primers that the PCR ran. Profiling relied on immunoSEQ multiplex PCR, and the TCRdb table lists in-frame clones only, not all of them. The sample comprises fewer than 150,000 clones, roughly 80% of which are singletons, and 1.2% rests with the top ten. The TCR originated in a female donor in good health and CMV-seronegative. Sequenced material: PBMCs. V gene TRBV28 combines with J gene TRBJ2-5; D may be TRBD1 (6 bases). Written as DNA, the CDR3 is TGTGCCAGCAGTTCGCAGGGGCTCGGAGAGACCCAGTACTTC. Amino acids: CASSSQGLGETQYF.